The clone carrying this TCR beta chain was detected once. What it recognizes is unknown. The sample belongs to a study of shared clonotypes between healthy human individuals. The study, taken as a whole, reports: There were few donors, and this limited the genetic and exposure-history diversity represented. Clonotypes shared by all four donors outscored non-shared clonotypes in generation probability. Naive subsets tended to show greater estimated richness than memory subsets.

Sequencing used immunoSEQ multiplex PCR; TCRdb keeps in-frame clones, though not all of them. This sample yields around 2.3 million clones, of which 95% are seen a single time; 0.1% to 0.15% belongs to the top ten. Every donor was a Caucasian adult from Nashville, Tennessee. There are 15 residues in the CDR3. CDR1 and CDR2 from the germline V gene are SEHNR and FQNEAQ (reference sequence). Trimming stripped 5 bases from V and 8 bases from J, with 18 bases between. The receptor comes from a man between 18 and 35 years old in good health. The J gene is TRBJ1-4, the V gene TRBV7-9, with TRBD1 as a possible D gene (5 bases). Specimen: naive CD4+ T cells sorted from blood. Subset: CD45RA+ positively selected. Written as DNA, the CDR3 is TGTGCCAGCAGCCGCCGGGACTCGTTAGGCGAAAAACTGTTTTTT. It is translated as CASSRRDSLGEKLFF.